The clone carrying this T cell receptor beta chain appeared a few times. The V gene's germline CDR1 is SGHVS and CDR2 FQNEAQ. CDR3 size: 14 residues. V lost 5 bases, J lost 3 bases, and 10 bases lay in between. This specimen comes from a study of regulatory T cells in long-lasting Graves disease. CDR3 regions were amplified by Arm-PCR using iRepertoire HTBI primers to build TCR beta libraries. TCRdb reprocessed the multiplex PCR reads with MiXCR, giving one entry per CDR3 protein. The sample lists 580,000 or so distinct CDR3 sequences, about 16% occurring once. Time point here: newly diagnosed GD, antithyroid drugs for less than 3 months. The TCR library was prepared using RNA isolated from PBMCs. These records were also assigned to another study, of T cells in Graves' hyperthyroidism and ophthalmopathy. That report adds: A set of HTBI primers served as the primers for a first-round RT-PCR of the TCR CDR3.

This sequence joins TRBV7-8 and TRBJ2-2, with D possibly TRBD1 on 6 matching bases. Source: peripheral blood mononuclear cells (PBMCs), taken at new diagnosis, from a patient treated with antithyroid drugs. The origin of this receptor is a man aged 18 to 29 with Graves disease. The CDR3 loop reads CASSPDSHTGELFF. In nucleotides, the CDR3 is TGTGCCAGCAGCCCGGACAGTCACACCGGGGAGCTGTTTTTT.